The 24 T cell receptor beta chains listed next were all sequenced from one sample in a study of control samples from healthy donors and cancer patients. Using immunoSEQ multiplex PCR, the repertoire was profiled, and TCRdb retains in-frame clones only, with some absent. This repertoire shows around 99,000 clones, approximately 90% found once; its top ten account for 4% to 4.5%. Sequencing was performed on blood. The source of these receptors is a human donor in good health. The donor label of this sample is uncertain.

V is TRBV19 and J is TRBJ2-3; D tentatively reads TRBD1 or TRBD2 (5 bases each). Trimming stripped 6 bases from V and 2 bases from J, with 15 bases between. The CDR3 sequence is 15 residues long. The germline gives CDR1 LNHDA, CDR2 SQIVND (reference sequence). The CDR3 here is CASRAPGLSTDTQYF. CDR3 bases: TGTGCCAGTAGGGCCCCGGGGCTTTCCACAGATACGCAGTATTTT.

This rearrangement joins TRBV25-1 to TRBJ1-3; 10 bases are a match to TRBD1. Per germline, CDR1 MGHDK and CDR2 SYGVNS. This CDR3 region has 13 residues. Unmatched junction bases numbered 4, after V lost 6 bases and J lost 8 bases. DNA for the CDR3: TGTGCCAGCAGAGGGGACAGGGGTGACACCATATATTTT. This gives the protein CASRGDRGDTIYF.

The rearrangement uses TRBV7-2 and TRBJ1-6; D not resolved. Between the trimmed V and J ends, which lost 3 bases and 0 bases, there was a span of 6 bases. The CDR3 is 15 residues long. Germline V lookup: CDR1 SGHTA, CDR2 FQGNSA. CDR3 sequence: CASSFRSSYNSPLHF. CDR3 sequence (DNA): TGTGCCAGCAGCTTCCGTAGCTCCTATAATTCACCCCTCCACTTT.

The CDR3 DNA follows: TGTGCCAGCAGCTTAAACACCGGGGAGCTGTTTTTT. Protein sequence: CASSLNTGELFF. The V and J genes are TRBV4-2 and TRBJ2-2, with no clear D. CDR1 is LGHNA and CDR2 is YNFKEQ in the germline V gene. The V end lost 5 bases, the J end lost 2 bases, and 3 bases lay between the germline ends. The length of the CDR3 is 12 residues.

A word on this clone: At one end, the junction sequence differs from germline, possibly due to a read error. The rearrangement joins TRBV4-1 to TRBJ2-4, with TRBD2 matching over 9 bases. CDR3 length equals 18 residues. Looked up from germline, CDR1 is MGHRA and CDR2 is YSYEKL. CDR3 amino acids: CARSHGAAAGGGKNIQYF. The CDR3 coding sequence is TGCGCCCGCAGCCACGGGGCGGCGGCGGGGGGGGGCAAAAACATTCAGTACTTC.

The genes are TRBV6-1 and TRBJ2-3, with D tentatively TRBD1 (6 bases). CDR1 is MNHNS and CDR2 is SASEGT in the germline V gene. The CDR3 runs to 18 residues. Deletions cut 4 bases from V and 2 bases from J, with 22 bases between. The CDR3 protein is CASSGQERLATSTDTQYF. The CDR3 DNA reads TGTGCCAGCAGTGGACAGGAAAGATTGGCCACTTCCACAGATACGCAGTATTTT.

The chain has TRBV11-2 and TRBJ1-2, with D tentatively TRBD1 (6 bases). This CDR3 spans 15 amino acids. Deletions cut 5 bases from V and 5 bases from J, with 18 bases between. The germline gives CDR1 SGHAT, CDR2 FQNNGV. CDR3 sequence (DNA): TGTGCCAGCAGCAAAGGGAGCAGGGGACGGTATGGCTACACCTTC. It codes for CASSKGSRGRYGYTF.

The chain joins TRBV19 to TRBJ1-2; D perhaps matches TRBD1 (6 bases). CDR1 is LNHDA and CDR2 is SQIVND in the germline V gene (reference sequence). V lost 8 bases and J 3 bases, leaving 22 bases between the germline ends. The CDR3 is 16 amino acids. This chain's CDR3 is CASAFTEGDYYYGYTF. Written as DNA, the CDR3 is TGTGCCAGTGCATTTACGGAGGGGGATTATTACTATGGCTACACCTTC.

The count of this clone is one. This rearrangement joins TRBV11-2 to TRBJ2-7; possibly TRBD1 for D (6 bases). The CDR3 contains 13 residues. V lost 2 bases and J lost 3, with 8 bases in between. In germline, CDR1 is SGHAT, CDR2 FQNNGV. CDR3 region: CASSLLQGYEQYF. The CDR3 nucleotides read TGTGCCAGCAGCTTACTACAGGGCTACGAGCAGTACTTC.

The rearrangement links TRBV27 to TRBJ2-7; 7 bases agree with TRBD2. With V trimmed by 6 bases and J by 1 base, 15 bases remained unmatched. The CDR3 has 17 residues. In germline, CDR1 is MNHEY, CDR2 SMNVEV (reference sequence). The CDR3, as DNA: TGTGCCAGCAGCCACCTGGGGCGGGGGACTTTATCCTACGAGCAGTACTTC. Protein: CASSHLGRGTLSYEQYF.

The chain recombines TRBV5-1 with TRBJ1-5, with D unresolved. The CDR3 has 15 amino acids. Germline V gene sequence: CDR1 SGHRS, CDR2 YFSETQ. V dropped 1 base and J dropped 6 bases, with 14 bases sitting between them. This CDR3 is CASSLRPGEGQPQHF. The CDR3 nucleotides read TGCGCCAGCAGCTTGAGGCCAGGCGAAGGTCAGCCCCAGCATTTT. Full variable domain (outside the CDR3, taken from reference TRBV5-1 and TRBJ1-5): KAGVTQTPRYLIKTRGQQVTLSCSPISGHRSVSWYQQTPGQGLQFLFEYFSETQRNKGNFPGRFSGRQFSNSRSEMNVSTLELGDSALYLCASSLRPGEGQPQHFGDGTRLSIL.

This clone came up a few times. This chain joins TRBV19 and TRBJ1-5; 9 bases are a match to TRBD1. Germline-derived CDR1 and CDR2 are LNHDA and SQIVND (reference sequence). J was trimmed by 0 bases and V by 5 bases; bases with no gene match: 2. This CDR3 is built from 15 residues. This chain's CDR3 is CASSEQGASNQPQHF. CDR3 bases: TGTGCCAGTAGTGAACAGGGGGCTAGCAATCAGCCCCAGCATTTT.

The rearrangement joins TRBV14 to TRBJ1-3, with unresolved D. V was trimmed by 4 bases and J by 4 bases, leaving 2 bases between them. The germline V gene has CDR1 SGHDN and CDR2 FVKESK. The CDR3 totals 11 residues. The CDR3 DNA reads as TGTGCCAGCAGCCTAGGAAACACCATATATTTT. The encoded protein is CASSLGNTIYF.

J is TRBJ1-4 and V is TRBV2; 8 positions match TRBD1. V shed 4 bases and J 7 bases; nucleotides not matched to a gene: 5. Germline CDR1 and CDR2: SNHLY and FYNNEI. The CDR3 extends over 14 amino acids. The CDR3 DNA follows: TGTGCCAGCAGTGTGGACAGGGCGGGTGAAAAACTGTTTTTT. This codes for CASSVDRAGEKLFF.

This clone is a singleton in its sample. This chain joins TRBV21-1 and TRBJ1-2. TRBV21-1 is labeled a pseudogene. There are 17 residues in the CDR3. The CDR3 sequence is CASSKVGLGHSGYGYTF. DNA for the CDR3: TGTGCCAGCAGCAAAGTTGGATTGGGGCACAGCGGCTATGGCTACACCTTC.

This chain uses TRBV29-1 with TRBJ2-3; 10 bases align to TRBD1. Looked up from germline, CDR1 is SQVTM and CDR2 is ANQGSEA. The CDR3 contains 13 residues. V lost 6 bases, J lost 5 bases, and 5 bases stayed unmatched. The CDR3 sequence is CSVGTGDVDTQYF. The CDR3 bases are TGCAGCGTGGGGACAGGGGATGTAGATACGCAGTATTTT.

This clone was seen just once. The chain is built from TRBV6-5 and TRBJ1-4; D is uncertain. CDR3 length: 15 residues. Trimming stripped 6 bases from V and 3 bases from J, with 14 bases between. Germline lookup yields CDR1 MNHEY and CDR2 SVGAGI. Here the CDR3 reads CASRITDGPNEKLFF. The CDR3 DNA reads TGTGCCAGCAGGATAACGGACGGGCCTAATGAAAAACTGTTTTTT.

J is TRBJ2-3 and V is TRBV9; the D is unclear. V was shortened by 0 bases and J by 2 bases, with 7 bases between the two germline ends. Germline loops: CDR1 SGDLS, CDR2 YYNGEE. The CDR3 spans 14 residues. The CDR3 loop reads CASSVGQLTDTQYF. CDR3 sequence (DNA): TGTGCCAGCAGCGTAGGGCAACTCACAGATACGCAGTATTTT.

The chain links TRBV28 to TRBJ2-1; D is perhaps TRBD1 (5 bases). The length of the CDR3 is 13 residues. The V gene lost 4 bases and the J gene lost 3 bases, with 7 bases spanning the gap. CDR1 MDHEN and CDR2 SYDVKM come from the germline V gene. CDR3: CASSYQGYNEQFF. The CDR3 nucleotides are TGTGCCAGCAGTTACCAGGGCTACAATGAGCAGTTCTTC.

V is TRBV29-1 and J is TRBJ1-1; D gene unclear. Trimming took off 4 bases at V and 2 bases at J, with 8 bases between the two ends. The CDR3 sequence is 12 residues long. Germline CDR1 reads SQVTM; CDR2 reads ANQGSEA. In DNA, the CDR3 is TGCAGCGTTGCGGGCCCTAACACTGAAGCTTTCTTT. This translates into CSVAGPNTEAFF.

This chain links TRBV10-3 with TRBJ2-2, with 9 nucleotides matching TRBD1. Germline lookup yields CDR1 ENHRY and CDR2 SYGVKD. Trimming took 5 bases from V and 6 from J; bases not matched to a gene: 10. The CDR3 extends over 16 amino acids. CDR3 DNA: TGTGCCATCAGTAGAACACAGGGGGCATTAGCCGGGGAGCTGTTTTTT. Amino acids: CAISRTQGALAGELFF.

The CDR3 is CASSHTTGTGELFF. The DNA of the CDR3 is TGTGCCAGCAGCCACACGACAGGGACCGGGGAGCTGTTTTTT. The rearrangement joins TRBV7-3 to TRBJ2-2, with 7 bases fitting TRBD1. Losses at the gene ends were 5 bases for V and 5 bases for J; bases not matched to a gene: 5. The CDR3 is 14 amino acids. The germline V gene encodes CDR1 SGHTA and CDR2 FQGTGA.

The chain recombines TRBV10-3 with TRBJ1-5, with 8 bases that match TRBD1. The V gene's germline CDR1 is ENHRY and CDR2 SYGVKD. The ends lost 6 bases at V and 3 bases at J; junction bases unmatched: 4. The CDR3 is 14 amino acids. CDR3: CAIRMDRDNQPQHF. In DNA form, the CDR3 reads TGTGCCATCAGGATGGACAGGGACAATCAGCCCCAGCATTTT.

The gene calls are TRBV2 and TRBJ1-6, with a possible D match to TRBD1 (5 bases). Trimming left V 6 bases short and J 7 bases short, with 13 bases between. Germline CDR1 and CDR2: SNHLY and FYNNEI. This CDR3 has 14 amino acids. The CDR3 here is CASRVVGPNSPLHF. As DNA, the CDR3 is TGTGCCAGCAGGGTGGTGGGGCCCAATTCACCCCTCCACTTT.